A single sample gave rise to the 22 T cell receptor beta chains below, sequenced in a study of OX40 agonist ivuxolimab in advanced cancers. The library was made by the immunoSEQ multiplex PCR assay. As stored in TCRdb, this immuneACCESS dataset retains in-frame rearrangements with V and J assigned. A fraction of the clones does not appear; measured against another copy, unresolved V genes explain less than half of the discrepancy, and the remainder lacks a known reason. The sample yields around 58,000 clones; about 89% were counted once. The ten largest clonotypes hold over 5% of the sample. The input for sequencing was CD4+ or CD8+ T cells sorted from blood, taken in a trial of the OX40 agonist ivuxolimab. Receptors originate from an adult with an advanced solid tumor such as melanoma, head and neck, liver or kidney cancer.

The chain recombines TRBV19 with TRBJ2-1; D is ambiguous. Deletions cut 3 bases from V and 13 bases from J, with 16 bases between. The CDR3 totals 13 residues. CDR1 is LNHDA and CDR2 is SQIVND in the germline V gene (reference sequence). For the CDR3, the DNA is TGTGCCAGTAGTATCCCAACGGGTTTAATACAGTTCTTC. Protein product: CASSIPTGLIQFF. Drawing the rest from reference TRBV19 and TRBJ2-1, the complete variable domain is DGGITQSPKYLFRKEGQNVTLSCEQNLNHDAMYWYRQDPGQGLRLIYYSQIVNDFQKGDIAEGYSVSREKKESFPLTVTSAQKNPTAFYLCASSIPTGLIQFFGPGTRLTVL.

This sequence joins TRBV5-1 and TRBJ2-3; TRBD2 agrees at 10 bases. CDR1 and CDR2 (germline): SGHRS, YFSETQ. V lost 1 base to trimming and J lost 3 bases; unmatched junction nucleotides: 2. The CDR3 spans 15 residues. The CDR3 region is CASSLTSGTTDTQYF. Here the CDR3 DNA reads TGCGCCAGCAGCTTGACTAGCGGGACAACAGATACGCAGTATTTT.

This clone has only one observation. The rearrangement uses TRBV5-1 and TRBJ1-2; the D is unclear. This CDR3 region has 12 residues. V was shortened by 0 bases and J by 3 bases, with 3 bases between the two germline ends. CDR1 SGHRS and CDR2 YFSETQ come from the germline V gene. The CDR3 nucleotides are TGCGCCAGCAGCTTGGAGGACTATGGCTACACCTTC. It encodes CASSLEDYGYTF.

The chain uses TRBV18 and TRBJ2-7; 9 bases match TRBD1. Per germline, CDR1 KGHSH and CDR2 LQKENI. The CDR3 is made up of 15 amino acids. Trimming cost V 1 base and J 6 bases; bases outside gene matches: 7. The DNA for the CDR3 is TGTGCCAGCTCACCACGGACAGGGGACACCGGCGAGCAGTACTTC. This gives the protein CASSPRTGDTGEQYF.

This chain connects TRBV28 to TRBJ2-1, with D maybe TRBD2 (6 bases). There are 16 residues in the CDR3. Germline values: CDR1 MDHEN, CDR2 SYDVKM. The ends were cut back, 4 bases at V and 6 bases at J, with 19 bases in the middle. Here the CDR3 DNA reads TGTGCCAGCAGTTCACCGGGACTCCACCTAGGCAATGAGCAGTTCTTC. As protein: CASSSPGLHLGNEQFF.

In its sample, this clone was seen a few times. The V and J genes are TRBV28 and TRBJ2-2; D is unclear. Trimming removed 4 bases at V and 8 bases at J, with 11 bases between. Germline-derived CDR1 and CDR2 are MDHEN and SYDVKM. The length of the CDR3 is 13 residues. The CDR3 nucleotides are TGTGCCAGCAGTTCCCCCCACGTAGGGGAGCTGTTTTTT. This translates into CASSSPHVGELFF.

The chain combines TRBV15 with TRBJ2-1; tentatively, D is TRBD1 or TRBD2 (6 bases each). Germline V CDR1 and CDR2: LNHNV, YYDKDF (reference sequence). V shed 0 bases and J shed 3 bases, with 9 bases lying between them. The CDR3 extends over 15 amino acids. The CDR3 nucleotides are TGTGCCACCAGCAGAGATAAGGGGGGCTACAATGAGCAGTTCTTC. Translation: CATSRDKGGYNEQFF.

The chain couples TRBV7-9 to TRBJ2-2; 10 nucleotides line up with TRBD2. After removal of 2 bases from V and 6 bases from J, the junction contained 3 bases not matched to a gene. From germline, CDR1 is SEHNR and CDR2 FQNEAQ (reference sequence). There are 15 residues in the CDR3. The CDR3 DNA reads as TGTGCCAGCAGCTTAACTAGCGGGGTTCCCGGGGAGCTGTTTTTT. As protein: CASSLTSGVPGELFF.

J is TRBJ2-2 and V is TRBV5-4; 12 bases are a match to TRBD2. Unmatched junction bases numbered 0, after V lost 3 bases and J lost 0 bases. The CDR3 consists of 16 residues. Germline V lookup: CDR1 SGHNT, CDR2 YYREEE (reference sequence). The CDR3 is CASSWTSGTNTGELFF. CDR3 DNA sequence: TGTGCCAGCAGCTGGACTAGCGGGACGAACACCGGGGAGCTGTTTTTT.

This CDR3 reads CASSPLEGRVTDTQYF. The CDR3 nucleotides are TGTGCCAGCAGCCCCCTGGAGGGAAGGGTGACAGATACGCAGTATTTT. V usage is TRBV7-2 and J usage is TRBJ2-3; D might be TRBD2 (6 bases). Germline CDR1 and CDR2: SGHTA and FQGNSA. The CDR3 totals 16 residues. V was trimmed by 5 bases and J by 3 bases, leaving 18 bases between them.

V and J are TRBV5-1 and TRBJ2-2; D is perhaps TRBD1 or TRBD2 (5 bases each). V lost 3 bases to trimming and J lost 6 bases, with 18 bases between them. The germline V gene has CDR1 SGHRS and CDR2 YFSETQ. This CDR3 is 16 amino acids long. The CDR3 DNA reads as TGCGCCAGCAGCTCCGGGGCCGCATACGGTGCCGGGGAGCTGTTTTTT. Residues: CASSSGAAYGAGELFF. Full variable domain (remainder filled in from reference TRBV5-1 and TRBJ2-2): KAGVTQTPRYLIKTRGQQVTLSCSPISGHRSVSWYQQTPGQGLQFLFEYFSETQRNKGNFPGRFSGRQFSNSRSEMNVSTLELGDSALYLCASSSGAAYGAGELFFGEGSRLTVL.

As for this clone: Since no conserved phenylalanine or tryptophan closes the CDR3, a read error is the likely cause. The chain employs TRBV30 and TRBJ1-5; D is undetermined. Germline V gene data show CDR1 as GTSNPN and CDR2 as SVGIG (reference sequence). Trimming left V 2 bases short and J 5 bases short, with 10 bases between. The CDR3 has 13 amino acids. The DNA of the CDR3 is TGTGCCTGGAGTAAGCAGGAGGATCAGCCCCAGCATTCT. Its translation: CAWSKQEDQPQHS.

V is TRBV11-3 and J is TRBJ2-1; the D is unclear. V was clipped by 3 bases and J by 5 bases, with 11 bases between them. The CDR3 has 14 residues. The V gene's germline CDR1 is SGHNT and CDR2 YENEEA. The CDR3 is CASSLGRINNEQFF. CDR3 nucleotides: TGTGCCAGCAGCTTGGGCAGGATTAACAATGAGCAGTTCTTC.

CDR3 in DNA: TGCGCCAGCAGCTTGGATCGGGCGCCCGGAAACACCATATATTTT. It is translated as CASSLDRAPGNTIYF. The chain links TRBV5-1 to TRBJ1-3, with D uncertain. V lost 0 bases to trimming and J lost 4 bases, with 11 bases between them. Looked up from germline, CDR1 is SGHRS and CDR2 is YFSETQ. The CDR3 is 15 amino acids.

J is TRBJ1-6 and V is TRBV10-2; the match to TRBD1 covers 9 bases. Trimming at V came to 6 bases and at J to 9 bases, leaving 6 bases not matched to a gene. The CDR3 has 14 amino acids. The germline V gene has CDR1 WSHSY and CDR2 SAAADI. CDR3 DNA sequence: TGCGCCAGCAGAGCCGGGACAGGGAGTTCACCCCTCCACTTT. Translated: CASRAGTGSSPLHF.

In the case of this clone: This specimen includes other DNA sequences encoding the same CDR3. The rearrangement joins TRBV5-1 to TRBJ2-5; weak D call: TRBD2 (6 bases). The CDR3 spans 14 residues. Looked up from germline, CDR1 is SGHRS and CDR2 is YFSETQ. Deletions cut 2 bases from V and 3 bases from J, with 11 bases between. The DNA for the CDR3 is TGCGCCAGCAGCTTAGGCGGGGCAAAAGAGACCCAGTACTTC. It yields the protein CASSLGGAKETQYF. Using reference TRBV5-1 and TRBJ2-5 for the parts outside the CDR3, the full variable domain is KAGVTQTPRYLIKTRGQQVTLSCSPISGHRSVSWYQQTPGQGLQFLFEYFSETQRNKGNFPGRFSGRQFSNSRSEMNVSTLELGDSALYLCASSLGGAKETQYFGPGTRLLVL.

This clone was observed a single time. The rearrangement links TRBV11-2 to TRBJ2-6; 8 nucleotides match TRBD1. The CDR3 is made up of 19 amino acids. Germline CDR1 reads SGHAT; CDR2 reads FQNNGV. The V gene end was trimmed by 5 bases and the J gene end by 1 base; junction bases not matched to a gene: 13. The CDR3, as DNA: TGTGCCAGCAGCAAACGCTCGGACAGGGATATTTCTGGGGCCAACGTCCTGACTTTC. Its protein is CASSKRSDRDISGANVLTF.

The chain joins TRBV5-4 to TRBJ2-6, with D possibly matching TRBD1 (6 bases). Per germline, CDR1 SGHNT and CDR2 YYREEE (reference sequence). Trimming cost V 1 base and J 1 base, with 12 bases left between them. The CDR3 is 17 amino acids. The CDR3 DNA reads as TGTGCCAGCAGCTTGTGGGACATCCGTTCTGGGGCCAACGTCCTGACTTTC. The encoded protein is CASSLWDIRSGANVLTF.

In this sample, this clone turned up once. This chain joins TRBV25-1 and TRBJ2-7; the D is unclear. Trimming took 2 bases from V and 4 from J, leaving 9 bases between them. The CDR3 has 13 residues. Germline values: CDR1 MGHDK, CDR2 SYGVNS. The CDR3 DNA follows: TGTGCCAGCAGTGAAGCGGTGGGATACGAGCAGTACTTC. It specifies CASSEAVGYEQYF.

The chain couples TRBV28 to TRBJ2-6; no clear D. The V end lost 9 bases, the J end lost 1 base, and 7 bases lay between the germline ends. The CDR3 is 13 residues long. Germline CDR1 reads MDHEN; CDR2 reads SYDVKM. CDR3: CASTTSGANVLTF. DNA for the CDR3: TGTGCCAGTACCACGTCTGGGGCCAACGTCCTGACTTTC.

The gene calls are TRBV19 and TRBJ1-1; 9 bases line up with TRBD1. Germline CDR1 and CDR2: LNHDA and SQIVND (reference sequence). This CDR3 spans 17 amino acids. V trimming: 3 bases; J trimming: 7 bases; junction bases outside the gene matches: 15. In DNA, the CDR3 is TGTGCCAGTAGTATTACTGGCAGGGGACAGGGTGCGGATGAAGCTTTCTTT. This codes for CASSITGRGQGADEAFF.

V gene TRBV5-1 combines with J gene TRBJ1-4, with 8 positions matching TRBD1. The ends lost 2 bases at V and 7 bases at J; junction bases unmatched: 1. Germline-derived CDR1 and CDR2 are SGHRS and YFSETQ. CDR3 length: 13 residues. DNA of the CDR3: TGCGCCAGCAGCTTAACAGGGGGTGAAAAACTGTTTTTT. Translating it yields CASSLTGGEKLFF. The full variable domain, with the rest looked up from reference TRBV5-1 and TRBJ1-4, is KAGVTQTPRYLIKTRGQQVTLSCSPISGHRSVSWYQQTPGQGLQFLFEYFSETQRNKGNFPGRFSGRQFSNSRSEMNVSTLELGDSALYLCASSLTGGEKLFFGSGTQLSVL.